This record looks at one T cell receptor beta chain sequence and its context. A read error may produce the germline difference seen at one junction end. The source of the sample is a study of tumor-infiltrating lymphocytes in primary liver carcinoma. At the level of the study: Patients underwent surgical resection for primary liver carcinoma. Staged T1-T3 N0M0, the tumors had sizes that ranged from roughly 4.2 to 10 cm across. Samples had roughly 3.5 to 7.5 million productive TCRbeta reads, comparable between tissue types.

Blood RNA originated from unsorted whole blood, with germline DNA additionally extracted. Patients showed chronic HBV infection and an absence of prior treatment. TCR beta cDNA came from roughly 550 ng total RNA, primed with a constant-region primer. It was through three nested multiplex PCR rounds of slightly modified ARM-PCR that TCR beta libraries arose. The first two PCR rounds, roughly 10 cycles each, used TRBV1-TRBV30 forward primers and a C-beta reverse primer. TCRdb analysed the multiplex PCR reads with MiXCR anew, one entry per CDR3 protein. In the table there are 300,000 to 400,000 distinct CDR3 sequences, almost 65% of which are singletons. Germline V gives CDR1 SGHAT, CDR2 FQNNGV. The CDR3 is 14 residues long.

Sequencing input: peripheral blood. The TCR comes from a man aged 40-50 years with primary liver carcinoma and hepatitis B virus infection. V usage is TRBV11-2 and J usage is TRBJ1-2; D is ambiguous. The CDR3 is CASSLDPVNYGYTF. The CDR3 nucleotides are TGTGCCAGCAGCTTAGATCCAGTTAACTATGGCTACACATTC.